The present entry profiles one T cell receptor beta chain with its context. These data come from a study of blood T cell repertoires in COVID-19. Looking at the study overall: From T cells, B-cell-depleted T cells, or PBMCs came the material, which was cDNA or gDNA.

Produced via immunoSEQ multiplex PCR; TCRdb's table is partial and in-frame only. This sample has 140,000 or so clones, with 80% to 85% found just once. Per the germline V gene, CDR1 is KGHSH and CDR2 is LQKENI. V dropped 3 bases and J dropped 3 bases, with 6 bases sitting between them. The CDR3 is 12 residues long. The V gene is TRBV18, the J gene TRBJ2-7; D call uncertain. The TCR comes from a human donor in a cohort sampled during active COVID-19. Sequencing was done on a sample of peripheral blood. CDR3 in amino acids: CASSPSNYEQYF. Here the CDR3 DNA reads TGTGCCAGCTCACCGAGTAACTACGAGCAGTACTTC.